The 5 T cell receptor beta chains below all came from one sample that was sequenced in a study of blood T cell repertoires in COVID-19. Sequencing used immunoSEQ multiplex PCR; TCRdb keeps in-frame clones, though not all of them. The data contain about 120,000 clones, over 70% of them singletons. Sequencing was done on a sample of peripheral blood. The origin of the receptors is a middle-aged man with acute or convalescent COVID-19.

V is TRBV13 and J is TRBJ1-6; TRBD1 aligns across 10 bases. With 5 bases clipped from V and 10 bases from J, the junction kept 8 bases outside the gene matches. This CDR3 has 15 residues. CDR1 and CDR2 from the germline V gene are PRHDT and FYEKMQ (reference sequence). DNA of the CDR3: TGTGCCAGCAGCCCATACGGACAGGGGGGCTCACCCCTCCACTTT. Residues: CASSPYGQGGSPLHF.

V usage is TRBV4-2 and J usage is TRBJ1-1; D not resolved. The V gene lost 1 base and the J gene lost 5 bases, with 14 bases spanning the gap. The germline CDR1 and CDR2 sequences are LGHNA and YNFKEQ. CDR3 size: 15 residues. CDR3 bases: TGTGCCAGCAGCCAAGGAGGTCGGGTTTTGACTGAAGCTTTCTTT. Translation gives CASSQGGRVLTEAFF.

The chain combines TRBV9 with TRBJ1-4, with TRBD1 as a possible D gene (6 bases). Looked up from germline, CDR1 is SGDLS and CDR2 is YYNGEE. V was pared by 4 bases and J by 4 bases, with 23 bases between. CDR3 size: 18 residues. This CDR3 reads CASSPETGTKIGNEKLFF. Here the CDR3 DNA reads TGTGCCAGCAGCCCCGAAACCGGGACAAAAATCGGTAATGAAAAACTGTTTTTT. Supplemented by reference TRBV9 and TRBJ1-4, the full variable domain reads DSGVTQTPKHLITATGQRVTLRCSPRSGDLSVYWYQQSLDQGLQFLIQYYNGEERAKGNILERFSAQQFPDLHSELNLSSLELGDSALYFCASSPETGTKIGNEKLFFGSGTQLSVL.

The chain has TRBV25-1 and TRBJ1-5, with 11 bases fitting TRBD1. The V gene end was trimmed by 7 bases and the J gene end by 5 bases; junction bases not matched to a gene: 1. Germline V gene data show CDR1 as MGHDK and CDR2 as SYGVNS. The CDR3 is made up of 13 amino acids. This CDR3 reads CASTGQGDQPQHF. CDR3 DNA sequence: TGTGCCAGCACGGGACAGGGGGATCAGCCCCAGCATTTT.

The chain couples TRBV18 to TRBJ1-2; tentative D call: TRBD1 (6 bases). CDR3 size: 13 residues. Looked up from germline, CDR1 is KGHSH and CDR2 is LQKENI. Trimming cost V 2 bases and J 7 bases, with 11 bases left between them. This CDR3 reads CASSPSIRGGYTF. The CDR3 nucleotides are TGTGCCAGCTCACCATCGATCAGGGGTGGCTACACCTTC.